Following are 27 T cell receptor beta chains from one sample sequenced in a study of T cell responses to AZD1222 COVID-19 vaccine. The assay was immunoSEQ multiplex PCR, and TCRdb's table has in-frame clones only and misses some. The sample includes approximately 140,000 clones, 85% to 95% of them seen just once. The sample here was peripheral blood, taken on day 0 of AZD1222 vaccination. These receptors were taken from an adult in good health.

The chain combines TRBV13 with TRBJ1-3; 9 positions match TRBD1. The CDR3 spans 18 residues. The junction had 10 bases not matched to a gene; V was cut back by 4 bases and J by 0 bases. The germline CDR1 and CDR2 sequences are PRHDT and FYEKMQ (reference sequence). The CDR3 loop is CASSSGQGLSLSGNTIYF. CDR3 coding DNA: TGTGCCAGCAGCTCGGGACAGGGCCTCTCCCTCTCTGGAAACACCATATATTTT.

The chain joins TRBV7-8 to TRBJ2-3; D is undetermined. Germline V lookup: CDR1 SGHVS, CDR2 FQNEAQ. Deletions cut 5 bases from V and 7 bases from J, with 16 bases between. The CDR3 is made up of 14 amino acids. CDR3 residues: CASSRRIPPYTQYF. The CDR3 bases are TGTGCCAGCAGCCGACGGATACCCCCATATACGCAGTATTTT.

The chain has TRBV2 and TRBJ1-2; D gene unclear. The germline gives CDR1 SNHLY, CDR2 FYNNEI. The CDR3 is made up of 14 amino acids. V gave up 5 bases and J gave up 9 bases, with 19 bases separating them. DNA of the CDR3: TGTGCCAGCAGTTTGGGGATTCTCGAATGGAGCTACACCTTC. As protein: CASSLGILEWSYTF.

The rearrangement joins TRBV5-4 to TRBJ1-1; D may be TRBD1 (5 bases). CDR3 length: 13 amino acids. Germline CDR1 and CDR2: SGHNT and YYREEE (reference sequence). V was pared by 2 bases and J by 11 bases, with 16 bases between. CDR3 region: CASSFGSDWGAFF. CDR3 DNA sequence: TGTGCCAGCAGCTTTGGTTCAGACTGGGGGGCTTTCTTT.

This chain connects TRBV2 to TRBJ2-7; D gene ambiguous. This CDR3 has 10 amino acids. Germline V gene sequence: CDR1 SNHLY, CDR2 FYNNEI. Between the trimmed V and J ends, which lost 5 bases and 6 bases, there was a span of 5 bases. The CDR3 is CASSYSEQYV. The CDR3 DNA reads TGTGCCAGCAGTTACTCCGAGCAGTACGTC.

The gene calls are TRBV28 and TRBJ1-1, with D possibly TRBD1 on 6 matching bases. Germline CDR1 is MDHEN and CDR2 is SYDVKM. The CDR3 is 12 residues long. The V gene lost 7 bases and the J gene lost 4 bases, with 10 bases spanning the gap. The CDR3: CASKKGVTEAFF. The CDR3 DNA follows: TGTGCCAGCAAGAAGGGGGTCACTGAAGCTTTCTTT.

The CDR3 bases are TGTGCCAGCAGCTCTCTGGGCAATCAGCCCCAGCATTTT. Translated: CASSSLGNQPQHF. The chain uses TRBV7-6 and TRBJ1-5; D unclear. The germline CDR1 and CDR2 sequences are SGHVS and FNYEAQ. V was pared by 4 bases and J by 2 bases, with 6 bases between. This CDR3 has 13 amino acids.

The rearrangement links TRBV18 to TRBJ1-2; 10 positions match TRBD1. The V segment lost 2 bases and the J segment 10 bases; nucleotides outside the gene matches: 22. The CDR3 totals 19 residues. CDR1 and CDR2 (germline): KGHSH, LQKENI. CDR3 in amino acids: CASSPDGLGQGRIPSFYTF. CDR3 bases: TGTGCCAGCTCACCAGATGGCCTGGGACAGGGGCGCATACCGTCCTTCTACACCTTC.

The chain carries TRBV28 and TRBJ1-1; D unresolved. Germline loops: CDR1 MDHEN, CDR2 SYDVKM. There are 11 residues in the CDR3. The V and J ends lost 6 bases and 5 bases respectively, with 7 bases between them. CDR3 nucleotides: TGTGCCAGCAGGATATTAACTGAAGCTTTCTTT. Its protein is CASRILTEAFF.

The V and J genes are TRBV7-9 and TRBJ2-5; TRBD1 matches at 11 bases. Germline CDR1 SEHNR, CDR2 FQNEAQ (reference sequence). The V gene end was trimmed by 7 bases and the J gene end by 5 bases; junction bases not matched to a gene: 6. CDR3 length: 14 amino acids. CDR3 DNA sequence: TGTGCCAGCATCGGGACAGGGGGTATCGAGACCCAGTACTTC. It encodes CASIGTGGIETQYF. The full variable domain, its missing parts supplied by reference TRBV7-9 and TRBJ2-5, is DTGVSQNPRHKITKRGQNVTFRCDPISEHNRLYWYRQTLGQGPEFLTYFQNEAQLEKSRLLSDRFSAERPKGSFSTLEIQRTEQGDSAMYLCASIGTGGIETQYFGPGTRLLVL.

The J gene is TRBJ2-5, the V gene TRBV7-2; no clear D. Trimming took 1 base from V and 4 from J, leaving 10 bases between them. The CDR3 length is 14 residues. The germline V gene has CDR1 SGHTA and CDR2 FQGNSA. The CDR3: CASSLGQSAETQYF. The CDR3 bases are TGTGCCAGCAGCTTAGGGCAGAGTGCAGAGACCCAGTACTTC.

The chain employs TRBV4-1 and TRBJ1-6; perhaps TRBD1 as D (5 bases). The CDR3 runs to 13 residues. The V gene lost 4 bases and the J gene lost 10 bases, with 11 bases spanning the gap. Germline-derived CDR1 and CDR2 are MGHRA and YSYEKL. The CDR3 DNA follows: TGCGCCAGCAGCCCCCCCCGGGGGTCACCCCTCCACTTT. Protein sequence: CASSPPRGSPLHF.

The chain uses TRBV5-1 and TRBJ2-1, with a weak D call TRBD1 (6 bases). V lost 0 bases, J lost 0 bases, and 10 bases lay in between. The CDR3 is made up of 16 amino acids. Germline CDR1 SGHRS, CDR2 YFSETQ. The CDR3 sequence is CASSLVTGSSYNEQFF. CDR3 coding DNA: TGCGCCAGCAGCTTGGTTACAGGGAGCTCCTACAATGAGCAGTTCTTC.

The V call is TRBV4-1, the J call TRBJ2-1, with D tentatively TRBD2 (5 bases). Trimming removed 6 bases from V and 9 bases from J, with 18 bases in between. Per germline, CDR1 MGHRA and CDR2 YSYEKL. The length of the CDR3 is 14 residues. The DNA for the CDR3 is TGCGCCAGCAGAGCTAGGATGATCGAGGGTGAGCAGTTCTTC. Translated, it gives CASRARMIEGEQFF.

This chain joins TRBV4-3 and TRBJ2-1, with D uncertain. The V end was cut by 0 bases, the J end by 7 bases, with 7 bases between. The CDR3 extends over 13 amino acids. Looked up from germline, CDR1 is LGHNA and CDR2 is YSLEER. CDR3 protein: CASSQEVGNEQFF. CDR3 coding DNA: TGCGCCAGCAGCCAAGAAGTGGGGAATGAGCAGTTCTTC.

This clone was recorded only once. J is TRBJ1-1 and V is TRBV4-3; no firm D call. This CDR3 comprises 14 residues. Germline V gives CDR1 LGHNA, CDR2 YSLEER. V was clipped by 1 base and J by 1 base, with 7 bases between them. Here the CDR3 reads CASSQGWENTEAFF. In DNA form, the CDR3 reads TGCGCCAGCAGCCAAGGTTGGGAGAACACTGAAGCTTTCTTT.

The J gene is TRBJ1-2, the V gene TRBV19; D unclear. The V gene lost 6 bases and the J gene lost 2 bases, with 19 bases spanning the gap. Germline V gives CDR1 LNHDA, CDR2 SQIVND (reference sequence). The CDR3 has 16 amino acids. CDR3 in amino acids: CASSGFTERVNYGYTF. CDR3 bases: TGTGCCAGTAGCGGGTTCACAGAAAGAGTAAACTATGGCTACACCTTC.

V is TRBV19 and J is TRBJ1-2; D call uncertain. CDR3 size: 17 residues. Germline assignment: CDR1 LNHDA and CDR2 SQIVND (reference sequence). Trimming pared 4 bases from V and 0 bases from J, leaving 18 bases between. The CDR3 DNA sequence: TGTGCCAGTAGTACTTATACTACGGACGGAGCTAACTATGGCTACACCTTC. Translation gives CASSTYTTDGANYGYTF.

The chain joins TRBV5-1 to TRBJ1-2, with 7 bases lining up with TRBD1. The CDR3 length is 13 residues. The V and J ends lost 3 bases and 8 bases, in that order; junction bases with no gene match: 7. From germline, CDR1 is SGHRS and CDR2 YFSETQ. CDR3 bases: TGCGCCAGCAGCTATTCCGGGACAGAAGGCTACACCTTC. The encoded protein is CASSYSGTEGYTF.

The gene calls are TRBV11-2 and TRBJ1-4; possibly TRBD1 for D (6 bases). V was pared by 5 bases and J by 5 bases, with 18 bases between. This CDR3 comprises 16 residues. Germline V gene data show CDR1 as SGHAT and CDR2 as FQNNGV. The CDR3 loop is CASSLGSGGANEKLFF. CDR3 nucleotide sequence: TGTGCCAGCAGCCTAGGTTCGGGGGGCGCAAATGAAAAACTGTTTTTT.

The V call is TRBV10-2, the J call TRBJ1-6; 8 positions match TRBD1. Germline trimming cut 8 bases from V and 0 bases from J; bases unmatched to any gene: 6. The length of the CDR3 is 16 residues. Germline V CDR1 and CDR2: WSHSY, SAAADI. The CDR3 sequence: CASWDRRSSYNSPLHF. Here the CDR3 DNA reads TGCGCCAGCTGGGACAGGAGGAGCTCCTATAATTCACCCCTCCACTTT.

The rearrangement uses TRBV7-2 and TRBJ2-2; 7 nucleotides match TRBD2. CDR1 is SGHTA and CDR2 is FQGNSA in the germline V gene. The CDR3 covers 16 residues. V gave up 5 bases and J gave up 6 bases; unmatched junction bases: 12. CDR3 protein: CASSQSGVRMAGELFF. CDR3 nucleotides: TGTGCCAGCAGCCAAAGCGGGGTTAGGATGGCCGGGGAGCTGTTTTTT.

The table lists this clone with many counts. This chain links TRBV9 with TRBJ2-1; D gene unclear. Germline V CDR1 and CDR2: SGDLS, YYNGEE. The V end was cut by 8 bases, the J end by 0 bases, with 21 bases between. The CDR3 contains 17 residues. The CDR3 nucleotides read TGTGCCAGACTTAAGGTTCGTAAGCGAGGCTCCTACAATGAGCAGTTCTTC. Its translation is CARLKVRKRGSYNEQFF.

This clone came up once. The genes are TRBV4-1 and TRBJ1-6, with D unresolved. This CDR3 is 15 amino acids long. V gave up 0 bases and J gave up 10 bases, with 13 bases separating them. CDR1 and CDR2 from the germline V gene are MGHRA and YSYEKL. Here the CDR3 DNA reads TGCGCCAGCAGCCAAGAAAGGGAAGTATGGTCACCCCTCCACTTT. This sequence encodes CASSQEREVWSPLHF.

The V call is TRBV29-1, the J call TRBJ1-2; possibly TRBD1 for D (5 bases). V lost 0 bases and J 7 bases, leaving 18 bases between the germline ends. The germline V gene encodes CDR1 SQVTM and CDR2 ANQGSEA. The CDR3 runs to 15 residues. CDR3 nucleotide sequence: TGCAGCGTTGAAGATCCGGGGCAGGGACCTGGTGGCTACACCTTC. Encoded protein: CSVEDPGQGPGGYTF.

V usage is TRBV7-9 and J usage is TRBJ1-2; D gene uncertain. Trimming left V 1 base short and J 4 bases short, with 7 bases between. Looked up from germline, CDR1 is SEHNR and CDR2 is FQNEAQ (reference sequence). The CDR3 spans 13 residues. The CDR3 DNA sequence: TGTGCCAGCAGCTTAGGTCGGTCCTATGGCTACACCTTC. Translating gives CASSLGRSYGYTF.

The chain carries TRBV7-8 and TRBJ1-6; TRBD1 might be the D (6 bases). The V and J ends lost 4 bases and 10 bases respectively, with 20 bases between them. Germline CDR1 and CDR2: SGHVS and FQNEAQ. The CDR3 is made up of 16 amino acids. For the CDR3, the DNA is TGTGCCAGCAGCTCCCCTAGCGGGGGCTCTAGATCACCCCTCCACTTT. This translates into CASSSPSGGSRSPLHF.